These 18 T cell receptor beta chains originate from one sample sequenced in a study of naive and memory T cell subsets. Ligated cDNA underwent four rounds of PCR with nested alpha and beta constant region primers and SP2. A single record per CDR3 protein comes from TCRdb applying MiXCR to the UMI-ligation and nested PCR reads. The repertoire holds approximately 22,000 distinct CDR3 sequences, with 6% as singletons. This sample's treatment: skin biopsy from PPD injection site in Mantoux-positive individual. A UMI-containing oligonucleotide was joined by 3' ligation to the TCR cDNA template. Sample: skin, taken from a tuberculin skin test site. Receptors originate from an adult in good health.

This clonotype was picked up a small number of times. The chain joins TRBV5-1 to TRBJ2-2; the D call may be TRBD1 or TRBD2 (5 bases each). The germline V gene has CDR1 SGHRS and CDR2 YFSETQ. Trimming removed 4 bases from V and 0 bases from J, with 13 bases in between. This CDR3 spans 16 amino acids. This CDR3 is CASSPLRGANTGELFF. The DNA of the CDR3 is TGCGCCAGCAGCCCCCTTAGGGGAGCGAACACCGGGGAGCTGTTTTTT.

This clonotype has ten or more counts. The CDR3 DNA sequence: TGCGCCAGCAGCTTGGCTTTACAGGGGGAGAGCGTATGGGAGACCCAGTACTTC. This translates into CASSLALQGESVWETQYF. V is TRBV5-1 and J is TRBJ2-5, with 8 bases fitting TRBD1. Per the germline V gene, CDR1 is SGHRS and CDR2 is YFSETQ. V shed 0 bases and J 5 bases; nucleotides not matched to a gene: 15. CDR3 length: 18 amino acids.

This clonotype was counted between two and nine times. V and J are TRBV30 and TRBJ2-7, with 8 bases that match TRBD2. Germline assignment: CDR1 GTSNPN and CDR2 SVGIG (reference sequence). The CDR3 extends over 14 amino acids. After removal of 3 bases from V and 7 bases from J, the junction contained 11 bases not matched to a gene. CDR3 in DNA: TGTGCCTGGAGGGAGGGCGGGAGGCCGGCGGAGCAGTACTTC. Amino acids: CAWREGGRPAEQYF.

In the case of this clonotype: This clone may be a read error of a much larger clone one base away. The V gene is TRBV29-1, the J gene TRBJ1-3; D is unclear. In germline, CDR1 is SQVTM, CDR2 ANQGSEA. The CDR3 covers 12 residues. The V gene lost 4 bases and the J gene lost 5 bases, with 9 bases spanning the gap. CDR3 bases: TGCAGCGTTGGCAAGGATAGAAACACCATATATTTT. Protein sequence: CSVGKDRNTIYF.

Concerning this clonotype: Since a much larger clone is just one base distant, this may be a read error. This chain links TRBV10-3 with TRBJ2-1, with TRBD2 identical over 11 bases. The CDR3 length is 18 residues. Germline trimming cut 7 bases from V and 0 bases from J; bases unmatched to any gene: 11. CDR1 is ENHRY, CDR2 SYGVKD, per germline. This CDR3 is CAITGTSGATFSYNEQFF. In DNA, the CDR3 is TGTGCCATCACCGGGACTAGCGGCGCGACTTTCTCCTACAATGAGCAGTTCTTC.

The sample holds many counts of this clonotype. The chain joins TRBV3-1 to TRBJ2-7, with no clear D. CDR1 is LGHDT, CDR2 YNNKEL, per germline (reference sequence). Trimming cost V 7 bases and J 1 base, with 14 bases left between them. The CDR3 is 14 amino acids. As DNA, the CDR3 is TGTGCCAGCACCCTTGACATCTTTTCCTACGAGCAGTACTTC. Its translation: CASTLDIFSYEQYF.

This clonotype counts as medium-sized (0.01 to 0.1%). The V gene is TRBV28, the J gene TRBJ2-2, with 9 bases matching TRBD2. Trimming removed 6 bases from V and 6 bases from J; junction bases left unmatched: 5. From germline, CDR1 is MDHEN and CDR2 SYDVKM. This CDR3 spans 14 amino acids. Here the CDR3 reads CASSRTSASGELFF. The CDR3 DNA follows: TGTGCCAGCAGCCGGACTAGCGCTTCCGGGGAGCTGTTTTTT.

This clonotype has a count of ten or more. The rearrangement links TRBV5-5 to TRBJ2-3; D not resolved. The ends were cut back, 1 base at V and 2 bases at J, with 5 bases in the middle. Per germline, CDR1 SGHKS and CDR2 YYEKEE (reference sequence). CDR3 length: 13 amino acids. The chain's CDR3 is CASSLYATDTQYF. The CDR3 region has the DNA TGTGCCAGCAGCTTGTATGCCACAGATACGCAGTATTTT.

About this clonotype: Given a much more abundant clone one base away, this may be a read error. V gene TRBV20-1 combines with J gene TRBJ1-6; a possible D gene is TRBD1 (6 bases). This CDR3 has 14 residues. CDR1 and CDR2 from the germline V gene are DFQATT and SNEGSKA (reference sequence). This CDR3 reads CSARDGTWNSPLNF. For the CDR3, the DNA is TGCAGTGCTAGAGATGGGACATGGAATTCACCCCTCAACTTT.

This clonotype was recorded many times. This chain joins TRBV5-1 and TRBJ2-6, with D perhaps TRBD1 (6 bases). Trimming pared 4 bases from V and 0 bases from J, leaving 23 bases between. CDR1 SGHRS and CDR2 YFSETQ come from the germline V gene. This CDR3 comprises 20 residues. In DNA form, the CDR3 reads TGCGCCAGCAGCCGGATACAAATGGGGGCCACGACCTCTGGGGCCAACGTCCTGACTTTC. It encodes CASSRIQMGATTSGANVLTF.

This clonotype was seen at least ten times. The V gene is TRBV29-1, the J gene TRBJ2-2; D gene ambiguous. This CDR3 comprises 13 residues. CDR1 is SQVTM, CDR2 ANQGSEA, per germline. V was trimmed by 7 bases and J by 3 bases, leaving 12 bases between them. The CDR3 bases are TGCAGCGGACGGGTTATTGACACCGGGGAGCTGTTTTTT. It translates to CSGRVIDTGELFF.

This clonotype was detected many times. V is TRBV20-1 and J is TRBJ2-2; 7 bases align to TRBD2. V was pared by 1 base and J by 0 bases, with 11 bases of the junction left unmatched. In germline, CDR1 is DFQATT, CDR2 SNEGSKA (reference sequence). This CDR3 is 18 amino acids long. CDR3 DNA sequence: TGCAGTGCTAGAGGTACCTCAGCGGGAACCGCGAACACCGGGGAGCTGTTTTTT. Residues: CSARGTSAGTANTGELFF.

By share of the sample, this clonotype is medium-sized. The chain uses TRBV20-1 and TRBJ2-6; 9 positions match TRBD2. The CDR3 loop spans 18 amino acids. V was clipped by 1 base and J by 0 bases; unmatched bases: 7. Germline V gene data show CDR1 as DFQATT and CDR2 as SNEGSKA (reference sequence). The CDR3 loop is CSARVSASGTSGANVLTF. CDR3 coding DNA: TGCAGTGCTAGAGTGTCAGCTAGCGGGACCTCTGGGGCCAACGTCCTGACTTTC.

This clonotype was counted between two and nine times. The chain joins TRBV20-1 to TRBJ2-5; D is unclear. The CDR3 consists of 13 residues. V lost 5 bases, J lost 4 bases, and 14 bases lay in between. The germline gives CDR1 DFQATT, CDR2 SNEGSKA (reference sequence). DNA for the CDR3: TGCAGTGCTCTCCCCGGCTCGCCAGAGACCCAGTACTTC. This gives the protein CSALPGSPETQYF.

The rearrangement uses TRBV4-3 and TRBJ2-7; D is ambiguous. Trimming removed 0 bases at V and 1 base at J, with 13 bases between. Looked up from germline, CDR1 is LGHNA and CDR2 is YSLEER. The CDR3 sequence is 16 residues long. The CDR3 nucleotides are TGCGCCAGCAGCCAAGAATCGATCCCCCGGTCCTACGAGCAGTACTTC. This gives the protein CASSQESIPRSYEQYF.

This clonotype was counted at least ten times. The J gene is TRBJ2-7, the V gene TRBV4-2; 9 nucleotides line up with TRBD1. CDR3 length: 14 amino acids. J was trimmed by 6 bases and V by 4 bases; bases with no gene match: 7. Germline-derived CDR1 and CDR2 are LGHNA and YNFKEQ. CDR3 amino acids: CASSRDREVTEQYF. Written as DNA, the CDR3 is TGTGCCAGCAGCCGGGACAGGGAGGTGACCGAGCAGTACTTC.

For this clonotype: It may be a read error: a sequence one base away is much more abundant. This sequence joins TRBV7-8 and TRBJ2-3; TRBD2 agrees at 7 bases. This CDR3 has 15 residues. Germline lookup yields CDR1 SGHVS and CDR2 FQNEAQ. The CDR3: CTSSLHLADTDTQYF. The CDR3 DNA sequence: TGTACCAGCAGCTTACACCTAGCGGACACAGATACGCAGTATTTT.

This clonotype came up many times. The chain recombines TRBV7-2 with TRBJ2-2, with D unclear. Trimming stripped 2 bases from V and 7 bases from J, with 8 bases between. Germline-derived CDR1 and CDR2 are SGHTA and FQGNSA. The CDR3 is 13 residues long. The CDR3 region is CASSLSWLGELFF. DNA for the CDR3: TGTGCCAGCAGCTTAAGCTGGCTCGGGGAGCTGTTTTTT.